The 5 T cell receptor beta chains below come from one sample, sequenced in a study of cytomegalovirus exposure and HLA in healthy donors. The PCR had 60 Vbeta and 13 Jbeta primers. The data were produced by immunoSEQ multiplex PCR, yet TCRdb's version contains in-frame clones alone and is incomplete. The sample has more than 80,000 clones; 80% to 90% are singletons. Input material: PBMCs. These receptors were obtained from a man in his forties or fifties in good health and CMV-seronegative.

The CDR3 sequence is CASRNLAGGQTGELFF. Written as DNA, the CDR3 is TGTGCCAGCAGGAATCTTGCGGGGGGGCAGACCGGGGAGCTGTTTTTT. The chain combines TRBV5-4 with TRBJ2-2; TRBD2 matches at 9 bases. Trimming cost V 5 bases and J 5 bases; bases outside gene matches: 10. The CDR3 totals 16 residues. Germline CDR1 is SGHNT and CDR2 is YYREEE (reference sequence). The full variable domain, its missing parts supplied by reference TRBV5-4 and TRBJ2-2, is ETGVTQSPTHLIKTRGQQVTLRCSSQSGHNTVSWYQQALGQGPQFIFQYYREEENGRGNFPPRFSGLQFPNYSSELNVNALELDDSALYLCASRNLAGGQTGELFFGEGSRLTVL.

Only one count was recorded for this clone. The gene calls are TRBV30 and TRBJ1-3; D unclear. Trimming removed 8 bases from V and 0 bases from J, with 14 bases in between. CDR1 and CDR2 (germline): GTSNPN, SVGIG (reference sequence). CDR3 size: 14 residues. The CDR3 protein is CAGRTYLSGNTIYF. CDR3 nucleotide sequence: TGTGCCGGTAGAACCTACCTCTCTGGAAACACCATATATTTT.

The V and J genes are TRBV7-9 and TRBJ1-3, with TRBD1 as a possible D gene (6 bases). V gave up 3 bases and J gave up 1 base, with 7 bases separating them. The CDR3 totals 14 residues. Germline V gene data show CDR1 as SEHNR and CDR2 as FQNEAQ (reference sequence). CDR3 in amino acids: CASSFGQSGNTIYF. The CDR3 region has the DNA TGTGCCAGCAGCTTTGGACAGTCTGGAAACACCATATATTTT.

The rearrangement joins TRBV7-2 to TRBJ2-7, with D perhaps matching TRBD2 (7 bases). V lost 4 bases and J 2 bases, leaving 12 bases between the germline ends. The V gene's germline CDR1 is SGHTA and CDR2 FQGNSA. The CDR3 extends over 14 amino acids. This chain's CDR3 is CASSWGGAAYEQYF. CDR3 nucleotide sequence: TGTGCCAGCAGCTGGGGGGGGGCAGCCTACGAGCAGTACTTC.

CDR3 in DNA: TGTGCCAGCAGCGTAGGGGCAGTAGAACAGCCCCAGCATTTT. This encodes CASSVGAVEQPQHF. The chain carries TRBV9 and TRBJ1-5; D is unresolved. V was cut by 0 bases and J by 7 bases, with 11 bases left in between. The V gene's germline CDR1 is SGDLS and CDR2 YYNGEE. The CDR3 has 14 residues.